These 23 T cell receptor beta chains came from one sample sequenced in a study of beta chain features in type 1 diabetes. Expressed TCRB transcripts were sequenced because the isolated RNA had all been reverse transcribed beforehand. The data were produced by immunoSEQ multiplex PCR, yet TCRdb's version contains in-frame clones alone and is incomplete. Found here are some 150,000 clones, about 10% of them singletons; the top ten hold 1% to 1.5%. Sequencing was carried out using naive CD4+ T cells from blood. The receptors here all came from a man aged 18 to 35 in good health.

The V call is TRBV5-1, the J call TRBJ2-7; 11 nucleotides line up with TRBD1. CDR3 length: 16 residues. V gave up 0 bases and J gave up 2 bases; unmatched junction bases: 4. Germline assignment: CDR1 SGHRS and CDR2 YFSETQ. CDR3 loop: CASSLGPGQGAYEQYF. The CDR3 DNA sequence: TGCGCCAGCAGCTTGGGGCCGGGACAGGGGGCCTACGAGCAGTACTTC.

Regarding this clone: The same CDR3 arises from other DNA sequences in this sample as well. The J gene is TRBJ1-2, the V gene TRBV28; possibly TRBD1 for D (6 bases). V lost 2 bases and J 2 bases, leaving 6 bases between the germline ends. CDR1 is MDHEN, CDR2 SYDVKM, per germline. The CDR3 sequence is 13 residues long. CDR3 in DNA: TGTGCCAGCAGTTTAGGACAGAACTATGGCTACACCTTC. It codes for CASSLGQNYGYTF.

V usage is TRBV30 and J usage is TRBJ1-3; weak D call: TRBD1 (5 bases). V shed 1 base and J shed 0 bases, with 10 bases lying between them. Germline CDR1 is GTSNPN and CDR2 is SVGIG (reference sequence). The CDR3 runs to 15 residues. In DNA form, the CDR3 reads TGTGCCTGGAGTGGAAAAGGGGTCTCTGGAAACACCATATATTTT. Its protein is CAWSGKGVSGNTIYF.

This chain connects TRBV30 to TRBJ2-7; 7 bases fit TRBD2. Germline CDR1 reads GTSNPN; CDR2 reads SVGIG (reference sequence). This CDR3 region has 17 residues. The V gene end was trimmed by 3 bases and the J gene end by 6 bases; junction bases not matched to a gene: 20. The chain's CDR3 is CAWRAGDGDTWRSEQYF. The CDR3 DNA follows: TGTGCCTGGAGGGCGGGGGATGGAGACACTTGGAGGAGCGAGCAGTACTTC. Full variable domain (missing parts from reference TRBV30 and TRBJ2-7): SQTIHQWPATLVQPVGSPLSLECTVEGTSNPNLYWYRQAAGRGLQLLFYSVGIGQISSEVPQNLSASRPQDRQFILSSKKLLLSDSGFYLCAWRAGDGDTWRSEQYFGPGTRLTVT.

The genes are TRBV5-1 and TRBJ2-3, with 11 positions matching TRBD2. This CDR3 region has 16 residues. CDR1 and CDR2 (germline): SGHRS, YFSETQ. Losses at the gene ends were 1 base for V and 5 bases for J; bases not matched to a gene: 6. CDR3 in amino acids: CASSLTSGGPLDTQYF. CDR3 DNA sequence: TGCGCCAGCAGCTTGACTAGCGGGGGCCCGTTAGATACGCAGTATTTT.

V is TRBV6-5 and J is TRBJ2-2, with 8 bases lining up with TRBD2. J lost 7 bases, V lost 6 bases, and 7 bases had no gene match. Germline CDR1 reads MNHEY; CDR2 reads SVGAGI. The CDR3 spans 14 residues. In DNA form, the CDR3 reads TGTGCCAGCAGCACCATCGGGAGGGACGGGGAGCTGTTTTTT. It codes for CASSTIGRDGELFF.

This clone was detected a few times. This chain connects TRBV4-1 to TRBJ2-1, with D tentatively TRBD2 (6 bases). CDR3 length: 16 amino acids. CDR1 and CDR2 from the germline V gene are MGHRA and YSYEKL. V was shortened by 1 base and J by 3 bases, with 13 bases between the two germline ends. CDR3 loop: CASSQGGRGNYNEQFF. The CDR3 bases are TGCGCCAGCAGCCAAGGAGGACGGGGGAACTACAATGAGCAGTTCTTC.

This clone turned up a few times. The chain's CDR3 is CASSPPVTGATEAFF. The CDR3 bases are TGTGCCAGCAGCCCTCCCGTTACAGGGGCAACTGAAGCTTTCTTT. The chain recombines TRBV7-9 with TRBJ1-1, with 7 bases identical to TRBD1. Trimming cost V 5 bases and J 5 bases; bases outside gene matches: 11. This CDR3 has 15 amino acids. Germline V gene lookup returns CDR1 SEHNR and CDR2 FQNEAQ (reference sequence).

This clone was seen only a few times. The sample contains more than one DNA sequence encoding this CDR3. The chain employs TRBV6-6 and TRBJ1-3; D is uncertain. Looked up from germline, CDR1 is MNHNY and CDR2 is SVGAGI (reference sequence). The CDR3 consists of 14 residues. The V gene lost 8 bases and the J gene lost 0 bases, with 11 bases spanning the gap. The CDR3 DNA follows: TGTGCCAGCTCGGGAACTAGCTCTGGAAACACCATATATTTT. This gives the protein CASSGTSSGNTIYF.

V and J are TRBV7-2 and TRBJ2-5, with D possibly TRBD2 on 6 matching bases. Deletions cut 5 bases from V and 2 bases from J, with 15 bases between. The germline V gene encodes CDR1 SGHTA and CDR2 FQGNSA. The CDR3 is made up of 15 amino acids. In DNA form, the CDR3 reads TGTGCCAGCAGCCAAGATCGGCTAGCGCAAGAGACCCAGTACTTC. This translates into CASSQDRLAQETQYF.

This chain links TRBV15 with TRBJ2-1; D perhaps matches TRBD2 (6 bases). Germline V gives CDR1 LNHNV, CDR2 YYDKDF (reference sequence). The ends were cut back, 0 bases at V and 2 bases at J, with 8 bases in the middle. The CDR3 spans 15 residues. This chain's CDR3 is CATSRDGGTYNEQFF. In DNA, the CDR3 is TGTGCCACCAGCAGAGATGGGGGGACCTACAATGAGCAGTTCTTC.

In this sample, this clone turned up a few times. V is TRBV19 and J is TRBJ2-7, with 9 bases fitting TRBD1. Germline lookup yields CDR1 LNHDA and CDR2 SQIVND (reference sequence). This CDR3 spans 13 amino acids. V lost 6 bases to trimming and J lost 3 bases; unmatched junction nucleotides: 3. This CDR3 reads CASRPTGGYEQYF. The CDR3 DNA reads as TGTGCCAGTAGACCGACAGGGGGCTACGAGCAGTACTTC.

The table lists this clone with many counts. J is TRBJ2-5 and V is TRBV11-2; TRBD2 matches at 11 bases. J was trimmed by 4 bases and V by 3 bases; bases with no gene match: 4. The CDR3 extends over 15 amino acids. The germline V gene encodes CDR1 SGHAT and CDR2 FQNNGV. The DNA for the CDR3 is TGTGCCAGCAGCTTGGGGGGACTAGCGGCAGAGACCCAGTACTTC. This gives the protein CASSLGGLAAETQYF.

The rearrangement links TRBV2 to TRBJ1-5; no reliable D call. In germline, CDR1 is SNHLY, CDR2 FYNNEI. Trimming left V 1 base short and J 2 bases short, with 9 bases between. CDR3 length: 15 residues. The CDR3 region has the DNA TGTGCCAGCAGTGAAGGTATGAGGGGCAATCAGCCCCAGCATTTT. It yields the protein CASSEGMRGNQPQHF.

In this sample, this clone turned up once. The rearrangement links TRBV18 to TRBJ1-1; 10 bases agree with TRBD1. J gave up 3 bases and V 3 bases, and 1 base lay outside the gene matches. Germline CDR1 reads KGHSH; CDR2 reads LQKENI. The CDR3 is 14 residues long. The chain's CDR3 is CASSPTGGDTEAFF. The CDR3 DNA reads as TGTGCCAGCTCACCGACAGGGGGCGACACTGAAGCTTTCTTT.

This clone was picked up a small number of times. The chain links TRBV4-1 to TRBJ2-7, with 9 bases that match TRBD1. V shed 6 bases and J 3 bases; nucleotides not matched to a gene: 6. The CDR3 has 14 amino acids. Germline-derived CDR1 and CDR2 are MGHRA and YSYEKL. CDR3 nucleotide sequence: TGCGCCAGCAGAGCGCCGGGACAGGGCTACGAGCAGTACTTC. It translates to CASRAPGQGYEQYF.

This clone was seen only a few times. The rearrangement uses TRBV7-2 and TRBJ2-1, with 9 positions matching TRBD1. The CDR3 sequence is 13 residues long. Germline V gene data show CDR1 as SGHTA and CDR2 as FQGNSA. Trimming removed 5 bases from V and 14 bases from J; junction bases left unmatched: 10. The CDR3 sequence: CASSVDRGESKFF. DNA for the CDR3: TGTGCCAGCAGCGTGGACAGGGGAGAAAGTAAGTTCTTC.

J is TRBJ2-1 and V is TRBV19, with 9 bases matching TRBD2. This CDR3 is 16 amino acids long. Germline-derived CDR1 and CDR2 are LNHDA and SQIVND (reference sequence). Trimming cost V 7 bases and J 9 bases; bases outside gene matches: 16. The CDR3, as DNA: TGTGCCAGTAAGCAACCCCCCGCGGGGGGGACCGGTGAGCAGTTCTTC. This translates into CASKQPPAGGTGEQFF.

This clone was counted only a few times. The chain joins TRBV27 to TRBJ2-3; 9 bases map to TRBD2. This CDR3 spans 15 amino acids. Germline V lookup: CDR1 MNHEY, CDR2 SMNVEV (reference sequence). Germline trimming cut 2 bases from V and 6 bases from J; bases unmatched to any gene: 6. The DNA for the CDR3 is TGTGCCAGCAGTTTAATAGCGGGGGTAGGGGATACGCAGTATTTT. Translating it yields CASSLIAGVGDTQYF.

This clone was detected ten times or more. The rearrangement links TRBV11-2 to TRBJ2-3; D is uncertain. Trimming cost V 3 bases and J 4 bases, with 11 bases left between them. This CDR3 region has 14 residues. Germline V gene sequence: CDR1 SGHAT, CDR2 FQNNGV. The CDR3 is CASSLVAGADTQYF. CDR3 nucleotides: TGTGCCAGCAGCTTGGTTGCTGGAGCAGATACGCAGTATTTT.

The chain is built from TRBV5-1 and TRBJ2-1, with TRBD2 as a possible D gene (6 bases). V shed 1 base and J shed 7 bases, with 15 bases lying between them. The germline V gene encodes CDR1 SGHRS and CDR2 YFSETQ. The length of the CDR3 is 15 residues. CDR3: CASSLWGEPSNEQFF. CDR3 DNA: TGCGCCAGCAGCTTGTGGGGGGAGCCCTCGAATGAGCAGTTCTTC.

This clone was picked up a small number of times. The V call is TRBV7-2, the J call TRBJ1-2; no clear D. The CDR3 is 14 amino acids. The V gene lost 2 bases and the J gene lost 8 bases, with 15 bases spanning the gap. Germline loops: CDR1 SGHTA, CDR2 FQGNSA. The DNA for the CDR3 is TGTGCCAGCAGCTTACCCGGGGAGCCGCCCGGCTACACCTTC. Encoded protein: CASSLPGEPPGYTF.

This clone was observed a few times. This rearrangement joins TRBV6-5 to TRBJ2-7, with 8 bases that match TRBD2. In germline, CDR1 is MNHEY, CDR2 SVGAGI. Unmatched junction bases numbered 9, after V lost 2 bases and J lost 3 bases. The CDR3 covers 16 residues. The CDR3 region has the DNA TGTGCCAGCAGTTACGAACGGGGGGGCGCGAGCTACGAGCAGTACTTC. Amino acids: CASSYERGGASYEQYF.